The entry below describes one TCR beta chain. Its antigen is not known. The length of the CDR3 is 15 residues. V dropped 1 base and J dropped 11; count of bases not matched to a gene: 10. Per germline, CDR1 SEHNR and CDR2 FQNEAQ (reference sequence). This entry comes from a study of cytomegalovirus exposure and HLA in healthy donors. Study outcomes and limitations: Reportedly, cytomegalovirus status was diagnosed with high sensitivity and specificity. Among TCR beta chains of equal frequency, HLA-associated ones were more clonally expanded in a later analysis. Immune exposure data for these donors was limited to CMV serostatus.

Amplification used 60 Vbeta primers and 13 Jbeta primers. The protocol was immunoSEQ multiplex PCR, while the TCRdb copy is restricted to in-frame clones and leaves out a portion. The sample includes 95,000 to 150,000 clones, over 60% of them seen just once. The rearrangement uses TRBV7-9 and TRBJ1-5, with 8 nucleotides matching TRBD1. Sequenced input: PBMCs. The source is a woman aged 40-49 years in good health and CMV-seropositive. The DNA of the CDR3 is TGTGCCAGCAGCTTAGGGGTAGACAGGGGAGAATCCCAGCATTTT. This codes for CASSLGVDRGESQHF. Supplemented by reference TRBV7-9 and TRBJ1-5, the full variable domain reads DTGVSQNPRHKITKRGQNVTFRCDPISEHNRLYWYRQTLGQGPEFLTYFQNEAQLEKSRLLSDRFSAERPKGSFSTLEIQRTEQGDSAMYLCASSLGVDRGESQHFGDGTRLSIL.